The clone carrying this TCR beta chain was found many times. Its antigen remains unidentified. The sample belongs to a study of T cells in Graves' hyperthyroidism and ophthalmopathy. Overall study: Pretreatment peripheral blood was obtained at initial diagnosis. Study results and caveats: Ophthalmopathy cases were set apart from stable hyperthyroidism by a 13 V-J model.

This CDR3 has 15 residues. V lost 1 base, J lost 5 bases, and 13 bases lay in between. Germline CDR1 is LGHDT and CDR2 is YNNKEL (reference sequence). Based on clinical symptoms, serum thyroxine and TRAb, thyroid ultrasound and orbital computed tomography, diagnoses were reached. RNA transcripts provided the source from which TCR beta CDR3 regions were amplified. In the first-round RT-PCR of the TCR CDR3, the HTBI primer set was used. Each CDR3 protein gets one entry after TCRdb re-called the multiplex PCR reads with MiXCR. The sample has approximately 490,000 distinct CDR3 sequences, 22% seen once. Material: blood. J is TRBJ2-3 and V is TRBV3-1, with D tentatively TRBD2 (5 bases). The origin of this receptor is a woman in her 70s with Graves' ophthalmopathy. The DNA of the CDR3 is TGTGCCAGCAGCCAAGTGGGAGTCAGGCGAGATACGCAGTATTTT. Amino acid sequence: CASSQVGVRRDTQYF.